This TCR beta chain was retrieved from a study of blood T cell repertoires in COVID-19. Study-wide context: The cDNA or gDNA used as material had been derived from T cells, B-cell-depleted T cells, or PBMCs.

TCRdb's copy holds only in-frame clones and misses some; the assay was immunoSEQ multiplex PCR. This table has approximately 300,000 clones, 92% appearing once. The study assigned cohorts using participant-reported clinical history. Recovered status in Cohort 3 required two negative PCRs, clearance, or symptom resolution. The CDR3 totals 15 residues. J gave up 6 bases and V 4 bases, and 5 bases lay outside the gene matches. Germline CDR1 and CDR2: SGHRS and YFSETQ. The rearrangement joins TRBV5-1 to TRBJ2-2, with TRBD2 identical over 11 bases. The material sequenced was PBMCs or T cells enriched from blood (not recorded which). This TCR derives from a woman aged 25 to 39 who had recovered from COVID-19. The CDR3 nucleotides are TGCGCCAGCAGCCCCGTAGCGGGAGGGGCCGGGGAGCTGTTTTTT. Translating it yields CASSPVAGGAGELFF. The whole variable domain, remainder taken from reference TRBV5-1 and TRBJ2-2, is KAGVTQTPRYLIKTRGQQVTLSCSPISGHRSVSWYQQTPGQGLQFLFEYFSETQRNKGNFPGRFSGRQFSNSRSEMNVSTLELGDSALYLCASSPVAGGAGELFFGEGSRLTVL.